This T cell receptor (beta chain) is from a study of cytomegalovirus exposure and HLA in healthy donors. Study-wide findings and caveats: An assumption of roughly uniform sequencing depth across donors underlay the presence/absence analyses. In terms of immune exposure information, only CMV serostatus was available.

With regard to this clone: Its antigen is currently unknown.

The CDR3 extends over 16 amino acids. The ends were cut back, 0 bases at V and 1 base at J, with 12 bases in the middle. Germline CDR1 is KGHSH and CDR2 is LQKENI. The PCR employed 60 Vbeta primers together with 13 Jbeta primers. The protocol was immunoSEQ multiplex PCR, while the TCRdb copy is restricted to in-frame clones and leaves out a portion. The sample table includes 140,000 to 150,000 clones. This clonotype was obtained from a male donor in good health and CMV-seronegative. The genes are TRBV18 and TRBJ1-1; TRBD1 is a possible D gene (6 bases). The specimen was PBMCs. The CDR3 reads CASSPPGSRGNTEAFF. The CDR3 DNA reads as TGTGCCAGCTCACCACCTGGGTCCAGGGGGAACACTGAAGCTTTCTTT.